The rows below give T cell receptor beta chains drawn from one sample of a study of neurological immune-mediated disorders. One entry per CDR3 protein, called by TCRdb with MiXCR from the 5' RACE reads. The data contain around 50,000 distinct CDR3 sequences, roughly 17% of them seen just once; the ten biggest clones take up 4.4%. The sample comprised PBMCs. The receptor set was obtained from a man in his 60s in good health. Each CDR3 is given with its conserved first and last residue. Each record gives: CDR3 DNA, CDR3 protein, J gene, clone size, D gene, V gene. The D gene is left open where the match is weak. A row's size may be missing; if present it is once, few, many or a size class.

CDR3 DNA: TGTGCCAGCAGTGGGAACGAGGGAGCTAACTATGGCTACACCTTC
CDR3 protein: CASSGNEGANYGYTF
J gene: TRBJ1-2
clone size: many
D gene: .
V gene: TRBV6-1

CDR3 DNA: TGCGCCAGCAGCTTGGTTGGAACAACTAATGAAAAACTGTTTTTT
CDR3 protein: CASSLVGTTNEKLFF
J gene: TRBJ1-4
clone size: .
D gene: .
V gene: TRBV5-1

CDR3 DNA: TGTGCCAGCAGCTTAGGCGGGAGGGATGAGACCCAGTACTTC
CDR3 protein: CASSLGGRDETQYF
J gene: TRBJ2-5
clone size: many
D gene: TRBD2
V gene: TRBV7-2

CDR3 DNA: TGTGCCAGCAGCTCCACCGGAGCGGGGGCCACAGATACGCAGTATTTT
CDR3 protein: CASSSTGAGATDTQYF
J gene: TRBJ2-3
clone size: medium-sized
D gene: TRBD2
V gene: TRBV4-2

CDR3 DNA: TGTGCCAGCAGTTTGGGTGGGGGGATGAACACTGAAGCTTTCTTT
CDR3 protein: CASSLGGGMNTEAFF
J gene: TRBJ1-1
clone size: many
D gene: .
V gene: TRBV7-3

CDR3 DNA: TGTGCCAGCAGCTTAAGTGGGCGAAACGCTCTACCCTATGGCTACACCTTC
CDR3 protein: CASSLSGRNALPYGYTF
J gene: TRBJ1-2
clone size: many
D gene: .
V gene: TRBV11-2

CDR3 DNA: TGTGCCAGCAGTTTCAGAGGGGTCGGGGCCAACGTCCTGACTTTC
CDR3 protein: CASSFRGVGANVLTF
J gene: TRBJ2-6
clone size: many
D gene: .
V gene: TRBV28

CDR3 DNA: TGTGCCAGCAGCAAGGGGGAGTTGGGCAGAAAAAATCAGCCCCAGCATTTT
CDR3 protein: CASSKGELGRKNQPQHF
J gene: TRBJ1-5
clone size: many
D gene: .
V gene: TRBV7-8

CDR3 DNA: TGTGCCAGCAGCGAGCGCCCTCCAGGAGATACGCAGTATTTT
CDR3 protein: CASSERPPGDTQYF
J gene: TRBJ2-3
clone size: many
D gene: .
V gene: TRBV9

CDR3 DNA: TGCGCCAGCAGCCAGACAGCCTCTGCGGTTGAGCAGTTCTTC
CDR3 protein: CASSQTASAVEQFF
J gene: TRBJ2-1
clone size: many
D gene: .
V gene: TRBV5-1

CDR3 DNA: TGTGCCAGCAGTTTACGGGTTGTGAACACTGAAGCTTTCTTT
CDR3 protein: CASSLRVVNTEAFF
J gene: TRBJ1-1
clone size: few
D gene: .
V gene: TRBV12-3/TRBV12-4

CDR3 DNA: TGCGCCAGCAGCTTTAACGGCCTCTACGGCTACGAGCAGTACTTC
CDR3 protein: CASSFNGLYGYEQYF
J gene: TRBJ2-7
clone size: many
D gene: .
V gene: TRBV5-1

CDR3 DNA: TGCAGTGCTAGGGGGGCTAGCGGACAAGAGACCCAGTACTTC
CDR3 protein: CSARGASGQETQYF
J gene: TRBJ2-5
clone size: many
D gene: .
V gene: TRBV20-1

CDR3 DNA: TGTGCCAGCAGGTTTTATAGCGGGAGCTCCTACGAGCAGTACTTC
CDR3 protein: CASRFYSGSSYEQYF
J gene: TRBJ2-7
clone size: many
D gene: TRBD2
V gene: TRBV7-2

CDR3 DNA: TGTGCCAGCACACTAAGGGCCCTTCGGAACGAGCAGTACTTC
CDR3 protein: CASTLRALRNEQYF
J gene: TRBJ2-7
clone size: .
D gene: .
V gene: TRBV12-3/TRBV12-4